The present entry profiles one T cell receptor (beta chain) with its context. Its matching antigen is unknown. This sample is drawn from a study of lymphopenia after photon versus proton radiotherapy. Points from the study as a whole: Photon-treated patients lost naive T cells and TCR diversity; proton-treated stayed stable.

V lost 0 bases and J lost 3; bases outside the gene matches: 6. CDR1 SGHTA and CDR2 FQGNSA come from the germline V gene. The CDR3 runs 16 residues. Method: immunoSEQ multiplex PCR; TCRdb's copy keeps in-frame clones and lacks some. The data contain tens of thousands of clones, approximately 90% of them singletons. The source was peripheral blood, collected from a patient treated with photon-based radiotherapy. V usage is TRBV7-2 and J usage is TRBJ2-7, with TRBD1 matching over 9 bases. The origin of this receptor is a woman between 70 and 85 years old with pancreatic cancer. The CDR3 region is CASSLAGTGPIYEQYF. In nucleotides, the CDR3 is TGTGCCAGCAGCTTAGCCGGGACAGGGCCGATCTACGAGCAGTACTTC.